Listed below are T cell receptor beta chains from one sample, sequenced in a study of blood T cell repertoires in COVID-19. Measured with immunoSEQ multiplex PCR; TCRdb has only the in-frame clones, and not every one. The sample has about 140,000 clones, approximately 88% seen once; the top ten hold around 5.1%. Input material: PBMCs or T cells enriched from blood (not recorded which). The origin of the receptors is a man between 65 and 79 years old who had been exposed to COVID-19. Each CDR3 is given with its conserved first and last residue. D genes are given only for firm matches. For some rows the clone size is stated as once, few or many, or as a class when expanded; others skip it.

J | size | V | D | CDR3 | DNA
TRBJ2-1 | NA | TRBV27 | TRBD1 | CASSLQGANEQFF | TGTGCCAGCAGTTTGCAGGGGGCGAATGAGCAGTTCTTC
TRBJ1-5 | few | TRBV19 | TRBD1 | CASRTGQGSNQPQHF | TGTGCCAGTAGGACGGGACAGGGTAGCAATCAGCCCCAGCATTTT
TRBJ2-7 | NA | TRBV28 | TRBD1 | CASSSTGTGVFHEQYF | TGTGCCAGCAGTTCGACCGGGACAGGGGTATTCCACGAGCAGTACTTC
TRBJ2-7 | NA | TRBV19 | TRBD2 | CASSIAAGGPYEQYF | TGTGCCAGTAGTATAGCCGCGGGAGGGCCCTACGAGCAGTACTTC
TRBJ2-3 | once | TRBV7-2 | NA | CASRASSTDTQYF | TGTGCCAGTCGCGCGTCTAGCACAGATACGCAGTATTTT
TRBJ1-1 | NA | TRBV5-8 | NA | CASSFGGRVAEAFF | TGTGCCAGCAGCTTCGGGGGGCGCGTCGCTGAAGCTTTCTTT
TRBJ1-3 | NA | TRBV7-2 | NA | CASGLQRLRTGSGNTIYF | TGTGCCAGCGGCCTTCAAAGGCTTAGGACTGGCTCTGGAAACACCATATATTTT
TRBJ1-1 | NA | TRBV7-2 | NA | CASSLSRGNTEAFF | TGTGCCAGCAGCTTAAGCAGGGGCAACACTGAAGCTTTCTTT
TRBJ1-5 | few | TRBV7-3 | TRBD1 | CASSLREQGGYSNQPQHF | TGTGCCAGCAGCTTAAGGGAGCAGGGGGGCTATAGCAATCAGCCCCAGCATTTT
TRBJ1-1 | NA | TRBV7-9 | NA | CASSSYRTAGDTEAFF | TGTGCCAGCAGCTCCTACAGGACCGCTGGGGACACTGAAGCTTTCTTT
TRBJ1-5 | NA | TRBV6-2/TRBV6-3 | NA | CASSYPRGESNQPQHF | TGTGCCAGCAGTTACCCCAGGGGAGAAAGCAATCAGCCCCAGCATTTT
TRBJ2-7 | NA | TRBV5-1 | NA | CASSLATEISYEQYF | TGCGCCAGCAGCTTGGCGACAGAGATTTCCTACGAGCAGTACTTC
TRBJ1-1 | NA | TRBV18 | NA | CASSQPAGAAFF | TGTGCCAGCTCACAACCGGCGGGTGCGGCTTTCTTT
TRBJ1-1 | few | TRBV3-1/TRBV3-2 | TRBD1 | CASSPRDRDTEAFF | TGTGCCAGCAGCCCACGGGACAGGGACACTGAAGCTTTCTTT
TRBJ2-7 | NA | TRBV4-3 | NA | CASSLATGGWYEQYF | TGCGCCAGCAGCCTCGCAACCGGCGGGTGGTACGAGCAGTACTTC
TRBJ2-1 | few | TRBV10-3 | NA | CAISGMSGGEQFF | TGTGCCATCAGTGGGATGTCCGGCGGTGAGCAGTTCTTC
TRBJ2-7 | once | TRBV28 | NA | CASSSRLLPYEQYF | TGTGCCAGCAGTTCCCGACTTCTTCCCTACGAGCAGTACTTC
TRBJ2-1 | NA | TRBV11-2 | TRBD1 | CASSPDRDEQFF | TGTGCCAGCAGCCCAGACAGGGATGAGCAGTTCTTC
TRBJ2-7 | NA | TRBV7-2 | TRBD1 | CASRGTGGIYEQYF | TGTGCCAGCAGGGGGACAGGGGGTATCTACGAGCAGTACTTC
TRBJ2-7 | NA | TRBV7-2 | NA | CASSPGTPYEQYF | TGTGCCAGCAGCCCCGGGACACCCTACGAGCAGTACTTC
TRBJ1-5 | NA | TRBV6-1 | TRBD1 | CASSDTGASFSNQPQHF | TGTGCCAGCAGTGATACAGGGGCCTCTTTCTCCAATCAGCCCCAGCATTTT
TRBJ1-2 | NA | TRBV29-1 | NA | CSDWVRGRGYTF | TGCAGCGACTGGGTTCGGGGGAGAGGCTACACCTTC
TRBJ2-1 | NA | TRBV27 | NA | CASSRVRGSGSYNEQFF | TGTGCCAGCAGTCGGGTCCGTGGGAGCGGGTCCTACAATGAGCAGTTCTTC
TRBJ2-1 | NA | TRBV19 | NA | CASGPHGGNEQFF | TGTGCCAGTGGGCCCCACGGGGGCAATGAGCAGTTCTTC
TRBJ1-3 | NA | TRBV6-5 | TRBD1 | CASSRAGTGGNTIYF | TGTGCCAGCAGCCGAGCCGGGACAGGCGGAAACACCATATATTTT
TRBJ2-3 | NA | TRBV30 | NA | CAWSFDRQGLTDTQYF | TGTGCCTGGAGTTTTGATAGACAGGGACTCACAGATACGCAGTATTTT
TRBJ2-2 | NA | TRBV19 | NA | CASSIGAMNTGELFF | TGTGCCAGTAGTATAGGGGCCATGAACACCGGGGAGCTGTTTTTT
TRBJ2-6 | NA | TRBV6-6 | TRBD2 | CASSYDPRLPSGRSGANVLTF | TGTGCCAGCAGCTACGACCCCCGCTTGCCTAGCGGGAGGTCTGGGGCCAACGTCCTGACTTTC
TRBJ2-3 | NA | TRBV2 | NA | CASNEAGGGAQYF | TGTGCCAGCAACGAAGCTGGCGGGGGCGCGCAGTATTTT
TRBJ1-3 | NA | TRBV9 | NA | CASSADSSGNTIYF | TGTGCCAGCAGCGCGGACAGCTCTGGAAACACCATATATTTT
TRBJ2-7 | NA | TRBV2 | TRBD1 | CASSVRQGAAGEQYF | TGTGCCAGCAGTGTACGACAGGGGGCAGCGGGCGAGCAGTACTTC
TRBJ2-1 | NA | TRBV7-9 | TRBD2 | CASSFGLAGPGGQFF | TGTGCCAGCAGCTTCGGACTAGCGGGGCCGGGGGGGCAGTTCTTC
TRBJ1-1 | NA | TRBV20-1 | NA | CSASPSIGHVNTEAFF | TGCAGTGCCAGTCCCTCCATCGGACACGTGAACACTGAAGCTTTCTTT
TRBJ2-3 | NA | TRBV27 | NA | CASSLMGIPAGDTQYF | TGTGCCAGCAGTTTAATGGGGATCCCTGCGGGGGATACGCAGTATTTT
TRBJ1-3 | NA | TRBV6-5 | NA | CASSSQGRGNTIYF | TGTGCCAGCAGTTCCCAGGGTCGCGGAAACACCATATATTTT
TRBJ1-2 | NA | TRBV21-1 | NA | CASSKRLKQGADQVFGYTF | TGTGCCAGCAGCAAACGTCTGAAGCAGGGGGCCGACCAGGTATTTGGCTACACCTTC
TRBJ2-1 | NA | TRBV30 | NA | CAWSVPSRVNEQFF | TGTGCCTGGAGTGTACCGTCGCGAGTAAATGAGCAGTTCTTC
TRBJ2-7 | NA | TRBV5-4 | NA | CASSHTGNEQYF | TGTGCCAGCAGCCACACAGGGAACGAGCAGTACTTC
TRBJ1-1 | few | TRBV15 | NA | CATSRGDVPVF | TGTGCCACCAGCAGAGGCGATGTCCCCGTCTTT
TRBJ1-5 | NA | TRBV5-8 | NA | CASSLQAGMRNQPQHF | TGTGCCAGCAGCCTCCAGGCGGGGATGAGGAATCAGCCCCAGCATTTT
TRBJ1-2 | NA | TRBV25-1 | NA | CASSEVAEGYTF | TGTGCCAGCAGTGAAGTGGCGGAGGGCTACACCTTC
TRBJ2-3 | NA | TRBV9 | NA | CASSVGLTDTQYF | TGTGCCAGCAGCGTTGGACTAACAGATACGCAGTATTTT
TRBJ2-6 | NA | TRBV4-3 | TRBD2 | CASSQRERPGANVLTF | TGCGCCAGCAGCCAGCGGGAGAGACCTGGGGCCAACGTCCTGACTTTC
TRBJ2-5 | NA | TRBV11-2 | TRBD2 | CASSSPWRGGPKTQYF | TGTGCCAGCAGCTCCCCTTGGCGGGGGGGCCCAAAGACCCAGTACTTC
TRBJ1-6 | NA | TRBV18 | TRBD1 | CASSPGQPPLLHF | TGTGCCAGCTCACCGGGACAGCCACCCCTCCTCCACTTT
TRBJ1-2 | NA | TRBV5-4 | NA | CASSGGVGDYGYTF | TGTGCCAGCAGCGGGGGGGTTGGAGACTATGGCTACACCTTC
TRBJ1-2 | NA | TRBV2 | NA | CASSYRANYGYTF | TGTGCCAGCAGTTACAGGGCTAACTATGGCTACACCTTC
TRBJ2-4 | NA | TRBV3-1/TRBV3-2 | NA | CASSHGYTIAKNIQYF | TGTGCCAGCAGCCACGGTTATACCATAGCCAAAAACATTCAGTACTTC
TRBJ2-7 | NA | TRBV12-3/TRBV12-4 | NA | CASSTAAYEQYF | TGTGCCAGCAGTACAGCGGCCTACGAGCAGTACTTC
TRBJ2-5 | NA | TRBV6-2/TRBV6-3 | TRBD2 | CASSSRAGTSGVETQYF | TGTGCCAGCAGTTCCCGAGCCGGGACTAGCGGGGTGGAGACCCAGTACTTC
TRBJ1-6 | NA | TRBV28 | NA | CASSLLSGKNSPLHF | TGTGCCAGCAGTTTACTCTCGGGGAAGAATTCACCCCTCCACTTT
TRBJ1-2 | once | TRBV7-2 | TRBD1 | CASSLSGQGAGGYTF | TGTGCCAGCAGCTTAAGCGGACAGGGGGCTGGTGGCTACACCTTC
TRBJ2-1 | NA | TRBV18 | TRBD2 | CASSPEAGVSYNEQFF | TGTGCCAGCTCACCGGAAGCGGGAGTCTCCTACAATGAGCAGTTCTTC
TRBJ2-6 | NA | TRBV24-1 | NA | CATSDPGYGANVLTF | TGTGCCACCAGTGATCCGGGTTATGGGGCCAACGTCCTGACTTTC
TRBJ2-1 | NA | TRBV3-1/TRBV3-2 | TRBD1 | CASSQDRDSSYNEQFF | TGTGCCAGCAGCCAAGACCGGGACAGCTCCTACAATGAGCAGTTCTTC
TRBJ1-4 | few | TRBV7-9 | NA | CASSSPTVLNEKLFF | TGTGCCAGCAGCTCCCCGACAGTGTTAAATGAAAAACTGTTTTTT